Listed below are T cell receptor beta chains from one sample, sequenced in a study of T cell changes during pregnancy in multiple sclerosis. Produced via immunoSEQ multiplex PCR; TCRdb's table is partial and in-frame only. Among about 89,000 clones listed, just over 90% were seen once. Sequenced material: peripheral blood, taken after pregnancy. The receptors here all came from a female donor in good health, enrolled as a control in a pregnancy study. Each CDR3 is given with its conserved first and last residue. D genes are given only for firm matches. Size is omitted from some rows. Given values are once, few, many or a class for expanded clones.

D	J	size	V	DNA	CDR3
NA	TRBJ2-5	once	TRBV2	TGTGCCAGCAGTAGGGACTTCCTGACGGGGACCCAGTACTTC	CASSRDFLTGTQYF
TRBD1	TRBJ1-1	few	TRBV5-1	TGCGCCAGCAGCCTGACAGGGGAGACCTTCTTT	CASSLTGETFF
NA	TRBJ1-2	NA	TRBV25-1	TGTGCCAGCAGTGAATCGAAGGCAGCGGGAGGCTACACCTTC	CASSESKAAGGYTF
NA	TRBJ1-1	few	TRBV29-1	TGCAGCGTACAGGGAAGCGCTGAAGCTTTCTTT	CSVQGSAEAFF
TRBD2	TRBJ2-1	NA	TRBV7-9	TGTGCCAGCAGCGCCCGGACTAGCGGGGCGTGGAATGAGCAGTTCTTC	CASSARTSGAWNEQFF
NA	TRBJ2-7	once	TRBV15	TGTGCCACCAGCGGCCCGGGACTTTACGAGCAGTACTTC	CATSGPGLYEQYF
TRBD2	TRBJ2-7	NA	TRBV28	TGTGCCAGTGGGACTAGCGCCTACGAGCAGTACTTC	CASGTSAYEQYF
TRBD2	TRBJ2-4	NA	TRBV7-8	TGTGCCAGCAGCTTCGGTAGCGGGGTAGGGGAGGGCAAAAACATTCAGTACTTC	CASSFGSGVGEGKNIQYF
NA	TRBJ2-7	NA	TRBV27	TGTGCCACCCGGGACACGGCTAGAAGAATGTTAGGGGAGCAGTACTTC	CATRDTARRMLGEQYF
NA	TRBJ2-3	NA	TRBV2	TGTGCCAGCGCCCAAAAAGCGCATACGCAGTATTTT	CASAQKAHTQYF
NA	TRBJ1-4	NA	TRBV6-1	TGTGCCAGCAGGGAGACCGACGGTAATGAAAAACTGTTTTTT	CASRETDGNEKLFF
TRBD2	TRBJ2-3	NA	TRBV7-7	TGTGCTAGCAGCCCTAGCGGGAGTGGGGATACGCAGTATTTT	CASSPSGSGDTQYF
TRBD1	TRBJ2-5	NA	TRBV14	TGTGCCAGCAGGGGGACAGGGGTGGAGACCCAGTACTTC	CASRGTGVETQYF
TRBD1	TRBJ1-5	NA	TRBV30	TGTGCCTGGAGTAGAGCTACAGGGGGCAATAATCAGCCCCAGCATTTT	CAWSRATGGNNQPQHF
TRBD1	TRBJ2-1	NA	TRBV11-2	TGTGCCAGCAGCTTAGGTACAGGGGGCACCTACAATGAGCAGTTCTTC	CASSLGTGGTYNEQFF